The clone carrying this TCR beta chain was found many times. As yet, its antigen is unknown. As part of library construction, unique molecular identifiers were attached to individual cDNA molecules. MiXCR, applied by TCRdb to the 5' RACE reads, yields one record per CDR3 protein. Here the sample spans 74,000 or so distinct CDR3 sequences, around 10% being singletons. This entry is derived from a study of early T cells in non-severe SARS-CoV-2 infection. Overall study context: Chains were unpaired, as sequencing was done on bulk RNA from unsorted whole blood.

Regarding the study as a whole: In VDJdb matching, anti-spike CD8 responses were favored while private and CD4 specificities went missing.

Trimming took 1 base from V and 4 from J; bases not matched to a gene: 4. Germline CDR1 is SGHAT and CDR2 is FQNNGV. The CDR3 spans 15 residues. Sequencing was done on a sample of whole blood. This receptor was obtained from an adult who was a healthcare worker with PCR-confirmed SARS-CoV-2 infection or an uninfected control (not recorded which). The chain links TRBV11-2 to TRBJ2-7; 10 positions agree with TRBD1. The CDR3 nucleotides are TGTGCCAGCAGCTTAGTCCCGGGACAGGGGTACGAGCAGTACTTC. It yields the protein CASSLVPGQGYEQYF. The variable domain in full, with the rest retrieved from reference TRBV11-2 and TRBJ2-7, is EAGVAQSPRYKIIEKRQSVAFWCNPISGHATLYWYQQILGQGPKLLIQFQNNGVVDDSQLPKDRFSAERLKGVDSTLKIQPAKLEDSAVYLCASSLVPGQGYEQYFGPGTRLTVT.